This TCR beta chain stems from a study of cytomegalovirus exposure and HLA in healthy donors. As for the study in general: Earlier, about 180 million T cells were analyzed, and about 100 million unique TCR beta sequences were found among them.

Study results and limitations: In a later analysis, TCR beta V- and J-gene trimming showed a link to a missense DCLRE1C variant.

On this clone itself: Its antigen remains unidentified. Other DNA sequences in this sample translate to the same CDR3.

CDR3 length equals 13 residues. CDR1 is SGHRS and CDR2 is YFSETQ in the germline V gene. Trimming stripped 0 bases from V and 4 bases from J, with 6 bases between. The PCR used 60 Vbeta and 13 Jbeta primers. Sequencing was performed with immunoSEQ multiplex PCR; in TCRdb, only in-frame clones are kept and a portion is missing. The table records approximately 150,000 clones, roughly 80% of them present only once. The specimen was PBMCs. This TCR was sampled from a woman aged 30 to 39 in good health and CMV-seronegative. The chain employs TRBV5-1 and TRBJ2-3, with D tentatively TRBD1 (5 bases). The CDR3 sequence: CASSLEGADTQYF. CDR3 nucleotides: TGCGCCAGCAGCTTGGAAGGGGCAGATACGCAGTATTTT.